Listed below are T cell receptor beta chains from one sample, sequenced in a study of T cells in Graves' hyperthyroidism and ophthalmopathy. TCRdb reanalysed the multiplex PCR reads using MiXCR and keeps one entry per CDR3 protein. The sample shows 660,000 or so distinct CDR3 sequences, roughly 46% of them seen only once. Sequencing used peripheral blood or thyroid tissue (not recorded which). The receptors shown here come from an adult man with Graves' disease, either hyperthyroidism or ophthalmopathy (not recorded which). Each CDR3 is given with its conserved first and last residue. The D gene is left open where the match is weak. Expanded clones get a size class; other rows say once, few or many, or leave the size out.

>NA|many|TRBV29-1|TRBJ1-3
CSGSQGDTIYF
TGCAGCGGGTCACAGGGTGACACCATATATTTT
>TRBD1|few|TRBV20-1|TRBJ1-6
CSAHDRVLPQFNSPLHF
TGCAGTGCGCATGACAGGGTGTTACCGCAATTTAATTCACCCCTCCACTTT
>NA|few|TRBV20-1|TRBJ2-7
CSARDEEQVRYEQYF
TGCAGTGCTAGAGATGAGGAACAGGTGCGATACGAGCAGTACTTC
>NA|NA|TRBV14|TRBJ1-2
CASSQRWGYGYTF
TGTGCCAGCAGCCAGAGGTGGGGCTATGGCTACACCTTC
>NA|NA|TRBV2|TRBJ1-5
CASNGGTGNQPQHF
TGTGCCAGCAACGGCGGGACGGGCAATCAGCCCCAGCATTTT
>NA|few|TRBV11-1|TRBJ1-6
CASSSGGVYNSPLHF
TGTGCCAGCAGCTCCGGAGGGGTTTATAATTCACCCCTCCACTTT
>TRBD1|many|TRBV2|TRBJ2-6
CASSLGQGGGANVLTF
TGTGCCAGCAGTCTGGGACAGGGGGGCGGGGCCAACGTCCTGACTTTC
>NA|NA|TRBV6-1|TRBJ1-1
CASSAQDWDTEAFF
TGTGCCAGCAGTGCCCAGGACTGGGACACTGAAGCTTTCTTT
>NA|NA|TRBV7-2|TRBJ2-2
CASSLITAGELFF
TGTGCCAGCAGTTTAATAACGGCCGGGGAGCTGTTTTTT
>TRBD1|NA|TRBV20-1|TRBJ2-7
CSAREGQGYYEQYF
TGCAGTGCTAGAGAGGGACAGGGGTACTACGAGCAGTACTTC
>NA|few|TRBV2|TRBJ1-1
CASSLGSQTNTEAFF
TGTGCCAGCAGCTTAGGTAGCCAGACGAACACTGAAGCTTTCTTT
>NA|NA|TRBV10-2|TRBJ2-2
CASSQDGYTGELFF
TGTGCCAGCAGCCAAGATGGGTACACCGGGGAGCTGTTTTTT
>TRBD2|NA|TRBV6-1|TRBJ2-1
CASSGLTSGNEQFF
TGTGCCAGCAGTGGCTTGACTAGCGGCAATGAGCAGTTCTTC
>TRBD1|many|TRBV10-2|TRBJ1-5
CASSWTGEQPQHF
TGCGCCAGCAGTTGGACAGGGGAACAGCCCCAGCATTTT
>NA|few|TRBV29-1|TRBJ2-5
CSLAGQQETQYF
TGCAGCTTGGCGGGACAGCAAGAGACCCAGTACTTC
>NA|NA|TRBV2|TRBJ1-1
CASSLSAELNTEAFF
TGTGCCAGCAGTTTATCAGCGGAGCTGAACACTGAAGCTTTCTTT
>TRBD2|NA|TRBV20-1|TRBJ2-5
CSARVSGSQKTQYF
TGCAGTGCTAGAGTTAGCGGGAGTCAAAAGACCCAGTACTTC
>NA|once|TRBV2|TRBJ2-5
CASSGTGTVKGSQYF
TGTGCCAGCAGTGGAACCGGGACCGTCAAGGGGTCCCAGTACTTC
>TRBD1|NA|TRBV6-1|TRBJ1-5
CASRLRTGESNQPQHF
TGTGCCAGCAGACTCCGGACAGGGGAGAGCAATCAGCCCCAGCATTTT
>NA|NA|TRBV12-3/TRBV12-4|TRBJ1-5
CASSTDGQRPQHF
TGTGCCAGCAGTACCGACGGGCAACGGCCCCAGCATTTT
>NA|NA|TRBV25-1|TRBJ1-1
CASGLGEPTEAFF
TGTGCCAGCGGCCTTGGGGAGCCCACTGAAGCTTTCTTT
>NA|NA|TRBV11-3|TRBJ1-6
CASSLEVSVGNSPLHF
TGTGCCAGCAGCTTAGAAGTTTCAGTGGGAAATTCACCCCTCCACTTT
>TRBD2|NA|TRBV4-1|TRBJ2-7
CASSQDLAGYSYEQYF
TGCGCCAGCAGCCAAGATCTAGCGGGTTACTCCTACGAGCAGTACTTC
>NA|NA|TRBV29-1|TRBJ2-7
CSVDLSGTGELYF
TGCAGCGTTGATTTATCGGGGACCGGGGAGCTGTACTTC
>TRBD1|NA|TRBV7-9|TRBJ2-7
CASSPGQGTPYEQYF
TGTGCCAGCAGCCCTGGACAGGGAACGCCCTACGAGCAGTACTTC
>TRBD1|few|TRBV7-9|TRBJ1-5
CASSRVGTGVNQPQHF
TGTGCCAGCAGTCGCGTTGGGACAGGGGTCAATCAGCCCCAGCATTTT
>TRBD2|few|TRBV7-9|TRBJ2-5
CASSSMTSGASQGAQYF
TGTGCCAGCAGCTCAATGACTAGCGGGGCTTCTCAAGGGGCCCAGTACTTC
>NA|few|TRBV6-2/TRBV6-3|TRBJ1-2
CASTGGDGYTF
TGTGCCAGCACAGGAGGGGATGGCTACACCTTC
>NA|NA|TRBV25-1|TRBJ2-5
CASSDESRDLGETQYF
TGTGCCAGCAGTGACGAATCCAGGGACTTGGGGGAGACCCAGTACTTC
>TRBD1|NA|TRBV12-3/TRBV12-4|TRBJ1-1
CASSFRRDSRNTEAFF
TGTGCCAGCAGTTTTCGGAGGGACAGCAGGAACACTGAAGCTTTCTTT
>NA|few|TRBV7-6|TRBJ2-2
CASSLTPTGGLNTGELFF
TGTGCCAGCAGCCTCACTCCGACGGGGGGCCTGAACACCGGGGAGCTGTTTTTT
>NA|many|TRBV7-6|TRBJ1-3
CASSLGPGSGNTIYF
TGTGCCAGCAGCTTAGGTCCCGGGTCTGGAAACACCATATATTTT
>NA|many|TRBV7-9|TRBJ1-2
CASSFKELAAGYTF
TGTGCCAGCAGCTTCAAGGAGCTCGCTGCTGGCTACACCTTC
>TRBD1|NA|TRBV20-1|TRBJ2-5
CSARGQQETQYF
TGCAGTGCTAGGGGACAGCAAGAGACCCAGTACTTC
>TRBD1|few|TRBV7-8|TRBJ1-6
CASSQRQGSSYNSPLHF
TGTGCCAGCAGCCAGCGACAGGGGTCCTCCTATAATTCACCCCTCCACTTT
>TRBD1|NA|TRBV7-3|TRBJ1-2
CASSLGQGPRFYGYTF
TGCGCCAGCAGCCTTGGACAGGGTCCGCGCTTCTATGGCTACACCTTC
>TRBD1|NA|TRBV19|TRBJ2-2
CASTSGGAGTGELFF
TGTGCCAGTACCTCAGGGGGCGCCGGAACCGGGGAGCTGTTTTTT
>NA|NA|TRBV7-2|TRBJ1-5
CASSQAGLPNQPQHF
TGTGCCAGCAGCCAAGCGGGACTCCCCAATCAGCCCCAGCATTTT
>TRBD1|NA|TRBV2|TRBJ2-7
CASSESNRGGEQYF
TGTGCCAGCAGTGAAAGTAACAGGGGTGGCGAGCAGTACTTC
>NA|NA|TRBV5-1|TRBJ1-1
CASSIVAGGAEAFF
TGCGCCAGCAGCATTGTAGCGGGAGGGGCTGAAGCTTTCTTT
>TRBD1|NA|TRBV25-1|TRBJ2-5
CASSDQGARETQYF
TGTGCCAGCAGTGACCAGGGGGCTCGGGAGACCCAGTACTTC
>NA|NA|TRBV7-8|TRBJ1-4
CASRLRPGFTTNEKLFF
TGTGCCAGCAGGCTTAGACCAGGATTCACAACTAATGAAAAACTGTTTTTT
>TRBD2|many|TRBV2|TRBJ2-2
CASSGPNSGMNTGELFF
TGTGCCAGCAGTGGGCCGAACAGCGGGATGAACACCGGGGAGCTGTTTTTT
>TRBD2|few|TRBV20-1|TRBJ2-5
CSASLAGGIKTQYF
TGCAGTGCTAGCCTAGCGGGGGGCATTAAGACCCAGTACTTC
>NA|many|TRBV10-3|TRBJ1-1
CAISPSYTEAFF
TGTGCCATCAGTCCCAGTTACACTGAAGCTTTCTTT
>TRBD1|NA|TRBV6-1|TRBJ1-5
CASAGDRAQPQHF
TGTGCCAGCGCGGGGGACAGGGCCCAGCCCCAGCATTTT
>NA|NA|TRBV25-1|TRBJ1-5
CASDGAGPQHF
TGTGCAAGCGACGGTGCAGGGCCCCAGCATTTT
>NA|many|TRBV5-5|TRBJ1-5
CASGKLGGEGQPQHF
TGTGCCAGCGGGAAGTTGGGGGGCGAGGGTCAGCCCCAGCATTTT
>NA|NA|TRBV12-3/TRBV12-4|TRBJ2-5
CASGFSGGKTQYF
TGTGCTAGTGGTTTCTCGGGGGGCAAGACCCAGTACTTC
>TRBD1|few|TRBV19|TRBJ2-2
CASNRQGANTGELFF
TGTGCCAGTAACCGGCAGGGGGCCAACACCGGGGAGCTGTTTTTT
>NA|NA|TRBV24-1|TRBJ2-7
CAISDWAGRGEQYF
TGTGCCATCAGTGATTGGGCAGGGCGAGGCGAGCAGTACTTC